This is a list of T cell receptor beta chains from one sample in a study of cytomegalovirus exposure and HLA in healthy donors. Method: immunoSEQ multiplex PCR; TCRdb's copy keeps in-frame clones and lacks some. The sample consists of about 150,000 clones, 60% to 80% of them appearing once. Material for sequencing was PBMCs. The receptors originated from a male donor in good health and CMV-seronegative. The CDR3 runs from the conserved cysteine through the conserved F or W. The order of the fields is V gene, CDR3 protein.

v_gene: TRBV4-1; CDR3aa: CASSQDVEDGTNYGYTF
v_gene: TRBV27; CDR3aa: CASSLSGSQPQHF
v_gene: TRBV5-5; CDR3aa: CASSLALEAGSVGELFF
v_gene: TRBV2; CDR3aa: CASRTSGTGIETQYF
v_gene: TRBV11-2; CDR3aa: CASSLGGAPAYEQYF
v_gene: TRBV5-4; CDR3aa: CASSLRGPGDNEQFF
v_gene: TRBV6-5; CDR3aa: CASSYQGQGASGYTF
v_gene: TRBV6-5; CDR3aa: CASGGSYGYTF
v_gene: TRBV7-6; CDR3aa: CASSLGGQGAVGGNEQFF
v_gene: TRBV30; CDR3aa: CAWSVGGFSGNTIYF
v_gene: TRBV6-1; CDR3aa: CASSSGQGYTEAFF
v_gene: TRBV5-4; CDR3aa: CASSRQGGHTEAFF
v_gene: TRBV2; CDR3aa: CASRGDRGHEQYF
v_gene: TRBV19; CDR3aa: CASSSQQGAASGNTIYF
v_gene: TRBV11-2; CDR3aa: CASSLKVWDNEQYF
v_gene: TRBV27; CDR3aa: CASSLFRGSGGNEQFF
v_gene: TRBV7-9; CDR3aa: CASSLALAESYEQYF
v_gene: TRBV29-1; CDR3aa: CSVDWRGQGTSNYGYTF
v_gene: TRBV5-1; CDR3aa: CASSKGHGDTQYF
v_gene: TRBV7-2; CDR3aa: CASSLFPGGLADSYEQYF
v_gene: TRBV6-5; CDR3aa: CASGLGSSTDTQYF
v_gene: TRBV30; CDR3aa: CAWSVGGPGGGYTF
v_gene: TRBV5-1; CDR3aa: CASRFDSLYGYTF
v_gene: TRBV7-6; CDR3aa: CASSLAADYTGELFF
v_gene: TRBV19; CDR3aa: CASSLPSLPGQLYGYTF
v_gene: TRBV7-9; CDR3aa: CASSYHRTGRPEAFF
v_gene: TRBV27; CDR3aa: CASSLAAPEYAYEQYF
v_gene: TRBV5-6; CDR3aa: CASSYYDRDSYEQYF
v_gene: TRBV27; CDR3aa: CASSLSRQSSYEQYF
v_gene: TRBV9; CDR3aa: CASSVDPGGDGYEQYF
v_gene: TRBV9; CDR3aa: CASSVRPRDTIYF
v_gene: TRBV10-2; CDR3aa: CASSNRESDEQYF
v_gene: TRBV10-3; CDR3aa: CAISDPRESYEQYF
v_gene: TRBV6-6; CDR3aa: CASSSRTSLGQETQYF
v_gene: TRBV4-3; CDR3aa: CASSHLDRGQDEQYF
v_gene: TRBV29-1; CDR3aa: CSVNQGVTGELFF
v_gene: TRBV7-9; CDR3aa: CASSLVYLSGSNSRELFF
v_gene: TRBV7-9; CDR3aa: CASSTRNGELFF
v_gene: TRBV7-2; CDR3aa: CASSGTAYGYTF
v_gene: TRBV30; CDR3aa: CAWNRPGQEWTEAFF
v_gene: TRBV6-6; CDR3aa: CASSQDRVRGEKLFF
v_gene: TRBV5-4; CDR3aa: CASSLGGLAGARPYNEQFF